A selection of T cell receptor beta chains follows, all from one sample in a study of T cell changes during pregnancy in multiple sclerosis. Method: immunoSEQ multiplex PCR; TCRdb's copy keeps in-frame clones and lacks some. The sample carries about 35,000 clones, 90% to 95% recorded once. The source material was CD4+ T cells from peripheral blood mononuclear cells, sampled in the first trimester of pregnancy. These receptors were obtained from a female donor with multiple sclerosis, enrolled in a pregnancy study. Both conserved end residues are part of each CDR3. D genes are given only for firm matches. Some rows have no size entry. The others give once, few or many, or a class for an expanded clone.

abundance	d_gene	v_gene	j_gene	CDR3aa
once	TRBD1	TRBV2	TRBJ1-4	CASSGGTGPGEKLFF
NA	TRBD1	TRBV7-8	TRBJ1-2	CASSLFWDSSNYGYTF
NA	TRBD1	TRBV11-2	TRBJ2-7	CASSSGQGTGEQYF
NA	TRBD1	TRBV2	TRBJ2-7	CASSLEPGQGSEQYF
once	NA	TRBV30	TRBJ2-5	CAWSSSGQETQYF
NA	TRBD2	TRBV5-1	TRBJ2-7	CASSPTLAVRREQYF
NA	TRBD1	TRBV5-5	TRBJ2-7	CASGGQGYEQYF
NA	NA	TRBV19	TRBJ2-1	CASSISSSGQFF
NA	NA	TRBV21-1	TRBJ1-5	CASSRSLSTVYQPQHF
NA	NA	TRBV27	TRBJ2-7	CASSLRAPGASGYEQYF
NA	NA	TRBV29-1	TRBJ2-7	CSVEGAGRNEQYF
NA	NA	TRBV28	TRBJ2-7	CASSYQSYEQYF
NA	NA	TRBV5-1	TRBJ2-1	CASSLGAGKNEQFF
NA	NA	TRBV25-1	TRBJ2-5	CASSDRGQGTQYF
NA	TRBD1	TRBV5-4	TRBJ2-1	CASSLRQGDGEQFF
NA	TRBD1	TRBV19	TRBJ2-7	CASNDAGGIDEQYF
NA	TRBD2	TRBV5-1	TRBJ2-3	CASSLGAGVGTDTQYF
NA	TRBD1	TRBV15	TRBJ1-1	CATSTKGQGNTEAFF
NA	NA	TRBV6-5	TRBJ1-2	CATRAQGKIYGYTF
NA	NA	TRBV9	TRBJ2-2	CASSVGRDGELFF
NA	NA	TRBV7-2	TRBJ1-4	CASSFGGRGTNEKLFF
NA	TRBD2	TRBV7-9	TRBJ2-1	CASSSRTSGENNEQFF
NA	TRBD1	TRBV19	TRBJ1-1	CATHPGQGRNTEAFF
NA	TRBD1	TRBV7-2	TRBJ1-4	CASSLDRGGEKLFF
NA	NA	TRBV7-2	TRBJ1-5	CASSLYLGARDQPQHF
once	NA	TRBV14	TRBJ1-1	CASSPRPMGGTEAFF
NA	TRBD2	TRBV23-1	TRBJ2-7	CASSQRDREKLAGEERYEQYF
NA	NA	TRBV13	TRBJ2-7	CASNRGGSSYEQYF
NA	TRBD2	TRBV19	TRBJ2-2	CASSRLAGGANTGELFF
NA	TRBD1	TRBV5-4	TRBJ2-7	CASSAGQGKYF
NA	TRBD1	TRBV4-3	TRBJ1-2	CASSQDGTGTYGYTF
NA	TRBD2	TRBV28	TRBJ2-7	CASSPGDYKAYEQYF
NA	TRBD2	TRBV4-1	TRBJ2-3	CASSQGGFGLGTDTQYF
NA	TRBD1	TRBV18	TRBJ1-1	CASSLDGTAKAFF
NA	TRBD1	TRBV5-1	TRBJ1-2	CASSLGQGSTSVGYTF
once	TRBD2	TRBV15	TRBJ2-3	CATAGSGSADTQYF
NA	NA	TRBV27	TRBJ1-1	CASSLAGMNTEAFF
NA	TRBD1	TRBV6-4	TRBJ1-5	CASHGTGNQGNQPQHF
NA	NA	TRBV10-3	TRBJ1-2	CAIKGQSYGYTF
NA	TRBD1	TRBV7-2	TRBJ2-7	CASSSGTGSIEQYF
NA	NA	TRBV7-9	TRBJ2-2	CASRDREANTGELFF
NA	NA	TRBV12-5	TRBJ2-3	CASGTRGPDTQYF
NA	NA	TRBV30	TRBJ1-1	CAWRGPRAFF